A selection of T cell receptor beta chains follows, all from one sample in a study of blood T cell repertoires in COVID-19. The method was immunoSEQ multiplex PCR; TCRdb's version includes in-frame clones alone and lacks a portion of them. The table has about 310,000 clones, around 90% seen once; the top ten hold 3.5% to 4.5%. Sequenced input: PBMCs or T cells enriched from blood (not recorded which). All receptors derive from a woman aged 18 to 35 with acute COVID-19. The CDR3 runs from the conserved cysteine through the conserved F or W. The D gene is left open where the match is weak. Clone sizes are given selectively: once, few, many, or a class where the clone is expanded.

DNA,CDR3,J,size,D,V
TGTGCCAGCAGCCAAACCTTGGGACTAGCGGGAGGGAATGAGCAGTTCTTC,CASSQTLGLAGGNEQFF,TRBJ2-1,-,TRBD2,TRBV14
TGTGCCAGCAGCGCTATCAGCGGTCAGCCCCAGCATTTT,CASSAISGQPQHF,TRBJ1-5,-,-,TRBV7-9
TGCGCCAGCAGCCGAGGTTTAGACAGGGTAAACACCGGGGAGCTGTTTTTT,CASSRGLDRVNTGELFF,TRBJ2-2,-,TRBD1,TRBV5-1
TGTGCCAGCAGCTTAGGACAGGGGGCCGTCTATGGCTACACCTTC,CASSLGQGAVYGYTF,TRBJ1-2,-,TRBD1,TRBV7-2
TGTGCCAGCAGCTTAAATCGGTGGGGGACAGCGAACACTGAAGCTTTCTTT,CASSLNRWGTANTEAFF,TRBJ1-1,-,TRBD1,TRBV7-8
TGTGCCAGTAGTACCTTCCGGGACAGGGAAGCCCAGCATTTT,CASSTFRDREAQHF,TRBJ1-5,-,TRBD1,TRBV19
TGTGCCAGCAGTTACGGGACAGCTAACACTGAAGCTTTCTTT,CASSYGTANTEAFF,TRBJ1-1,-,TRBD1,TRBV27
TGTGCCAGCAGCCTCGGGACAGGCTATAATTCACCCCTCCACTTT,CASSLGTGYNSPLHF,TRBJ1-6,-,TRBD1,TRBV28
TGTGCCAGCAGTGAAGACAGGGTGTTCGTATACGAGCAGTACTTC,CASSEDRVFVYEQYF,TRBJ2-7,once,-,TRBV6-1
TGTGCCAGCAGCTTTGGACAGGGGGGAGGCTATGGCTACACCTTC,CASSFGQGGGYGYTF,TRBJ1-2,-,TRBD1,TRBV7-9
TGTGCCAGCAGCTTAGGGGGGAGGGCCGGGCAGTTCTTC,CASSLGGRAGQFF,TRBJ2-1,-,TRBD2,TRBV11-3
TGTGCCAGCAGCTTAGGGGTCACCACAGATACGCAGTATTTT,CASSLGVTTDTQYF,TRBJ2-3,-,-,TRBV5-8
TGTGCCAGCAGTGACAGGGGAGGGAATTCACCCCTCCACTTT,CASSDRGGNSPLHF,TRBJ1-6,-,-,TRBV6-1
TGTGCCAGCAGCCGGACTAGGAAGAACACCGGGGAGCTGTTTTTT,CASSRTRKNTGELFF,TRBJ2-2,-,TRBD2,TRBV6-5